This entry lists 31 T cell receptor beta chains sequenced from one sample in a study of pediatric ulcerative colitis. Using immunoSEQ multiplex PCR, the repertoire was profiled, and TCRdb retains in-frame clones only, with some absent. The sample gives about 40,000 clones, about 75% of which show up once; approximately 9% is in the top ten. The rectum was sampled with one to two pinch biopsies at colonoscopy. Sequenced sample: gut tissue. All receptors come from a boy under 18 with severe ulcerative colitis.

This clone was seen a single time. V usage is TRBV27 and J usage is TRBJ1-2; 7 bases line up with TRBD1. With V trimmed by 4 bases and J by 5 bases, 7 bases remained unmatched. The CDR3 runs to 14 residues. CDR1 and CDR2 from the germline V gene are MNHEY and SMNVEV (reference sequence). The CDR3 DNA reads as TGTGCCAGCAGTTCAGACAGGGCCGGGTATGGCTACACCTTC. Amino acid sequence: CASSSDRAGYGYTF.

This chain's CDR3 is CASRPPSGQGNNEQFF. CDR3 coding DNA: TGTGCCAGCAGGCCACCCTCGGGACAGGGAAACAATGAGCAGTTCTTC. The chain is built from TRBV7-8 and TRBJ2-1; TRBD1 matches at 9 bases. The CDR3 extends over 16 amino acids. Germline V CDR1 and CDR2: SGHVS, FQNEAQ. V lost 6 bases to trimming and J lost 5 bases; unmatched junction nucleotides: 11.

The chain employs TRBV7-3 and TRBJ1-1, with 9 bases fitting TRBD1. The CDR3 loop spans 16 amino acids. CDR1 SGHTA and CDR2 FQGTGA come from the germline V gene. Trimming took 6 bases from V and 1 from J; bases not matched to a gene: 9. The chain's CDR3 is CASSPIPQGANTEAFF. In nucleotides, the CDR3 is TGTGCCAGCAGTCCTATCCCACAGGGGGCGAACACTGAAGCTTTCTTT.

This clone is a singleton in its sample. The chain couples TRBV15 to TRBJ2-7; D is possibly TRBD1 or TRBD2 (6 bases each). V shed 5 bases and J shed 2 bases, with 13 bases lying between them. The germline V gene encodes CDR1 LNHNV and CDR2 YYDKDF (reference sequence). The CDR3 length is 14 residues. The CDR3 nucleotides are TGTGCCACCAGCCAAGGGGGGATAACCTACGAGCAGTACTTC. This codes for CATSQGGITYEQYF. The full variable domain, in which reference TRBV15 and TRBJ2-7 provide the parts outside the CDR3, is DAMVIQNPRYQVTQFGKPVTLSCSQTLNHNVMYWYQQKSSQAPKLLFHYYDKDFNNEADTPDNFQSRRPNTSFCFLDIRSPGLGDTAMYLCATSQGGITYEQYFGPGTRLTVT.

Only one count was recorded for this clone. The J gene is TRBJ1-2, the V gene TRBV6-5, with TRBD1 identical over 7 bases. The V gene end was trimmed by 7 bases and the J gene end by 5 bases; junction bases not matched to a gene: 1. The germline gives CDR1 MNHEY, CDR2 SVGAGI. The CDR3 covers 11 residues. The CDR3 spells CASKQGYGYTF. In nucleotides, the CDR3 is TGTGCCAGCAAACAGGGGTATGGCTACACCTTC.

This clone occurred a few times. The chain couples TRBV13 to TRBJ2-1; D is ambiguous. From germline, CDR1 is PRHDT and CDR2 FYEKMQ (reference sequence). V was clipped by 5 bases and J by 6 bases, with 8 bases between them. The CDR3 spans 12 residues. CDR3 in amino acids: CASSQGPNEQFF. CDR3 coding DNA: TGTGCCAGCAGCCAAGGACCCAATGAGCAGTTCTTC. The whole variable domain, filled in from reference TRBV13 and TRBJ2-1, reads AAGVIQSPRHLIKEKRETATLKCYPIPRHDTVYWYQQGPGQDPQFLISFYEKMQSDKGSIPDRFSAQQFSDYHSELNMSSLELGDSALYFCASSQGPNEQFFGPGTRLTVL.

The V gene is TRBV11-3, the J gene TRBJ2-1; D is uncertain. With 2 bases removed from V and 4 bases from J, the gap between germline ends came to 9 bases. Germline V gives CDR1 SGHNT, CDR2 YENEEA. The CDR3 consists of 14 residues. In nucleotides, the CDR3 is TGTGCCAGCAGCTTAAGTCAGGAATACAATGAGCAGTTCTTC. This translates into CASSLSQEYNEQFF.

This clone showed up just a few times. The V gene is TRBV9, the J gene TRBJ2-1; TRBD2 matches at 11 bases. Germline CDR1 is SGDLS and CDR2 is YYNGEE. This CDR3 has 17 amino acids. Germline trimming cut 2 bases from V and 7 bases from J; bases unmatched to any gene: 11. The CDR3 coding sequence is TGTGCCAGCAGCGTCCTCGATAGCGGGGGGGCCAGGAATGAGCAGTTCTTC. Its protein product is CASSVLDSGGARNEQFF.

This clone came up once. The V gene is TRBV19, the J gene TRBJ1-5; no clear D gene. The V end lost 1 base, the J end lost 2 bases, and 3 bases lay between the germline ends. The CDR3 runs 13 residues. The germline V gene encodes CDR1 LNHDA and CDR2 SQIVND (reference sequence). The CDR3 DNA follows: TGTGCCAGTAGTATAGTGGGCAATCAGCCCCAGCATTTT. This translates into CASSIVGNQPQHF.

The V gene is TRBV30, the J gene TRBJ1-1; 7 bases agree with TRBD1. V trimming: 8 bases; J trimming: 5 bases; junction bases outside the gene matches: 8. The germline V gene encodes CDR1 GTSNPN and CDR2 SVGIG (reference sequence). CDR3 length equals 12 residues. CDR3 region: CAIDRVGTEAFF. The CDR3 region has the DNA TGTGCCATAGACAGGGTGGGGACTGAAGCTTTCTTT.

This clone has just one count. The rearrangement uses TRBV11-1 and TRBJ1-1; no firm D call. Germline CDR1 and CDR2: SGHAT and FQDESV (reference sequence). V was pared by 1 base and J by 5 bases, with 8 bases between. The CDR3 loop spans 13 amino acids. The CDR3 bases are TGTGCCAGCAGCTTAGTTTATGGAACTGAAGCTTTCTTT. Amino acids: CASSLVYGTEAFF. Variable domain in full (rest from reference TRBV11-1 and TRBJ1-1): EAEVAQSPRYKITEKSQAVAFWCDPISGHATLYWYRQILGQGPELLVQFQDESVVDDSQLPKDRFSAERLKGVDSTLKIQPAELGDSAMYLCASSLVYGTEAFFGQGTRLTVV.

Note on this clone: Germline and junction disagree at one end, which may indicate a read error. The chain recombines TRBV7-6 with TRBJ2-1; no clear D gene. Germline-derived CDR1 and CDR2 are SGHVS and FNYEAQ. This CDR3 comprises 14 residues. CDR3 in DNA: TGTGCCAGCAGCGCAGCTAGGGATTACAGTGAGCAGTTCTTC. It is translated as CASSAARDYSEQFF.

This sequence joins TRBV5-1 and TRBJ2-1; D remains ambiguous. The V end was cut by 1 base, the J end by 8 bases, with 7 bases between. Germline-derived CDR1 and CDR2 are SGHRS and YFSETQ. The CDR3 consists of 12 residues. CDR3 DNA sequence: TGCGCCAGCAGCTTGCAAGGTTATGAGCAGTTCTTC. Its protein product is CASSLQGYEQFF.

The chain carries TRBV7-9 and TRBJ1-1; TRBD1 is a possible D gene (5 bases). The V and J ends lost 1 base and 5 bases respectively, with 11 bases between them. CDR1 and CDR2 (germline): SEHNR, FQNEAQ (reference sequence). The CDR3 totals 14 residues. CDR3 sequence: CASSLGAGRTEAFF. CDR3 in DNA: TGTGCCAGCAGCTTAGGGGCAGGGAGGACTGAAGCTTTCTTT.

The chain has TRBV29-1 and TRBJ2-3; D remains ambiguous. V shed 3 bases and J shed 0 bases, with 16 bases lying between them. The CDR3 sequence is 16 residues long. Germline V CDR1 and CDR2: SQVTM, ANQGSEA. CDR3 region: CSVDTRTVSSTDTQYF. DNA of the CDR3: TGCAGCGTTGACACTCGGACGGTCTCTAGCACAGATACGCAGTATTTT.

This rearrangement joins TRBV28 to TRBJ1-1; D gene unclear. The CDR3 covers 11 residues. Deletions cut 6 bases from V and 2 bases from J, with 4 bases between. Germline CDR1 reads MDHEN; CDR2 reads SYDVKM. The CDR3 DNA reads TGTGCCAGCAGCATCAACACTGAAGCTTTCTTT. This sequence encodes CASSINTEAFF.

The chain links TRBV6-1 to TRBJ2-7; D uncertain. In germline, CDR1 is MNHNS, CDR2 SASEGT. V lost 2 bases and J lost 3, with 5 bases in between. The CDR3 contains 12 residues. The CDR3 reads CASSEIGYEQYF. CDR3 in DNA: TGTGCCAGCAGTGAAATCGGCTACGAGCAGTACTTC.

CDR3: CASSEGGVSGNTIYF. CDR3 sequence (DNA): TGTGCCAGCAGTGAAGGTGGGGTCTCTGGAAACACCATATATTTT. V is TRBV2 and J is TRBJ1-3, with unresolved D. Trimming stripped 1 base from V and 0 bases from J, with 7 bases between. Germline V gene sequence: CDR1 SNHLY, CDR2 FYNNEI. The CDR3 sequence is 15 residues long.

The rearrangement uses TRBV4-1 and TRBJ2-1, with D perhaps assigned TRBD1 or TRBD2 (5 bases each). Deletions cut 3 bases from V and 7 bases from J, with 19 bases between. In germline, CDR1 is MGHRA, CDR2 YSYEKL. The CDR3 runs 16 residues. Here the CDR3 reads CASSQLGTQGRNEQFF. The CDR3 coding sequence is TGCGCCAGCAGCCAGTTAGGGACGCAGGGTCGAAATGAGCAGTTCTTC.

CDR3 sequence reads: CSVVVLQDQETQYF. The CDR3, as DNA: TGCAGCGTTGTCGTGCTACAGGACCAAGAGACCCAGTACTTC. V and J are TRBV29-1 and TRBJ2-5; TRBD1 is a possible D gene (5 bases). The CDR3 extends over 14 amino acids. Trimming left V 4 bases short and J 0 bases short, with 12 bases between. Germline lookup yields CDR1 SQVTM and CDR2 ANQGSEA.

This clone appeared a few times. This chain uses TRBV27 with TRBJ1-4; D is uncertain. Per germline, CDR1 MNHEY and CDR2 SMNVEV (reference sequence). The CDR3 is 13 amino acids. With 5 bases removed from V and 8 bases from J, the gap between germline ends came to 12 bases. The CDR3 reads CASSVTVGEKLFF. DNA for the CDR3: TGTGCCAGCAGTGTTACAGTGGGGGAAAAACTGTTTTTT.

CDR3 DNA: TGCAGCGTCCTCCTGTTCCCCGGGACAGGGAATGGCTACACCTTC. Protein sequence: CSVLLFPGTGNGYTF. The chain has TRBV29-1 and TRBJ1-2, with 9 bases identical to TRBD1. V trimming: 6 bases; J trimming: 6 bases; junction bases outside the gene matches: 14. CDR3 length: 15 residues. From germline, CDR1 is SQVTM and CDR2 ANQGSEA.

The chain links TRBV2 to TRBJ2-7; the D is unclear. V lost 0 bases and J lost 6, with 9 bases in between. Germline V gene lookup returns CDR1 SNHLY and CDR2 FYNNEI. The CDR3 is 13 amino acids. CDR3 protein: CASSEAPLGEQYF. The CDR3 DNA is TGTGCCAGCAGTGAAGCCCCTCTGGGCGAGCAGTACTTC. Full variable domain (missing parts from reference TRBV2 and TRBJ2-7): EPEVTQTPSHQVTQMGQEVILRCVPISNHLYFYWYRQILGQKVEFLVSFYNNEISEKSEIFDDQFSVERPDGSNFTLKIRSTKLEDSAMYFCASSEAPLGEQYFGPGTRLTVT.

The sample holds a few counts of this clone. CDR3 residues: CASSARRSYNEQFF. The CDR3 DNA is TGTGCCAGCAGCGCCCGGAGAAGCTACAATGAGCAGTTCTTC. The chain joins TRBV5-6 to TRBJ2-1; no definite D call. Germline V gives CDR1 SGHDT, CDR2 YYEEEE. V gave up 4 bases and J gave up 3 bases, with 11 bases separating them. The CDR3 runs to 14 residues.

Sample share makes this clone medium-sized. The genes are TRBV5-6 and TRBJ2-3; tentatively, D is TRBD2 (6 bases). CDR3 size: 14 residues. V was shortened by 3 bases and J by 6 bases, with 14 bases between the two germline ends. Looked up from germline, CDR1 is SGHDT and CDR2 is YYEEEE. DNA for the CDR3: TGTGCCAGCAGCTCTGGACTAAGGGCCGATACGCAGTATTTT. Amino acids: CASSSGLRADTQYF.

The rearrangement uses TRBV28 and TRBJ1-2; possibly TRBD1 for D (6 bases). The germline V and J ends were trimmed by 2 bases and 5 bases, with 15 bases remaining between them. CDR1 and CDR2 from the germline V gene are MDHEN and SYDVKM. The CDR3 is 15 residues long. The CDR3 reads CASSLGGAIRYGYTF. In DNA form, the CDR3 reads TGTGCCAGCAGTTTAGGGGGGGCGATTAGGTATGGCTACACCTTC.

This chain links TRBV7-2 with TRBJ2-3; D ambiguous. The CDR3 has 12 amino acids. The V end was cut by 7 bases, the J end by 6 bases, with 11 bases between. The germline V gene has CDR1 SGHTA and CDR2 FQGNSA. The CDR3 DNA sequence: TGTGCCAGCATGATGTATTTCGATACGCAGTATTTT. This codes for CASMMYFDTQYF.

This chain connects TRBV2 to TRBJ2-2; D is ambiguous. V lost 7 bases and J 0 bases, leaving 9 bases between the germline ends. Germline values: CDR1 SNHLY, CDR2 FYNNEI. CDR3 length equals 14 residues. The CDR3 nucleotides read TGTGCCAGCATACGCAGGACGAACACCGGGGAGCTGTTTTTT. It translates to CASIRRTNTGELFF.

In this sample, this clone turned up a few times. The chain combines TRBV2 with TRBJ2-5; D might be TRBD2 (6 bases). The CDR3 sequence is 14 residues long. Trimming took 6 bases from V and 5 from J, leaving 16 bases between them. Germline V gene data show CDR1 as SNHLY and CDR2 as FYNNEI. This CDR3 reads CASSPGLSVETQYF. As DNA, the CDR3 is TGTGCCAGCAGCCCGGGACTTTCCGTGGAGACCCAGTACTTC.

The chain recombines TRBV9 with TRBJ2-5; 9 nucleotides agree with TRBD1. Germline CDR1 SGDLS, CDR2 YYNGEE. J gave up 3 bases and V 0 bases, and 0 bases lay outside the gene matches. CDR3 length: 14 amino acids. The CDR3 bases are TGTGCCAGCAGCGTAGGGGACAGGGAAGAGACCCAGTACTTC. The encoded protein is CASSVGDREETQYF.

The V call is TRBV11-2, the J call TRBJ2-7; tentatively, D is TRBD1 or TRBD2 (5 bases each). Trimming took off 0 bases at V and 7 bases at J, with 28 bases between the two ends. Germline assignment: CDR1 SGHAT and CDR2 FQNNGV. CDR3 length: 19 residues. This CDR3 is CASSLDWAEGPLVAVEQYF. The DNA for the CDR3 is TGTGCCAGCAGCTTAGATTGGGCTGAGGGGCCCCTGGTTGCGGTTGAGCAGTACTTC.